The rows below give T cell receptor beta chains drawn from one sample of a study of T cells in Graves' hyperthyroidism and ophthalmopathy. TCRdb analysed the multiplex PCR reads with MiXCR anew, one entry per CDR3 protein. The repertoire includes under 350,000 distinct CDR3 sequences, over 20% of them detected once, and roughly 52% sits in the top ten. Sequenced material: blood. All receptors derive from a woman aged 45-59 years with Graves' hyperthyroidism. CDR3s include the opening cysteine and the closing phenylalanine or tryptophan. For some rows the clone size is stated as once, few or many, or as a class when expanded; others skip it.

v_call,clone_size,j_call,cdr3_aa
TRBV28,many,TRBJ2-5,CASSFQGIRETQYF
TRBV20-1,many,TRBJ1-2,CRVLRAGGIYGYTF
TRBV9,many,TRBJ2-7,CASSTPRTGGNEQYF
TRBV5-1,-,TRBJ2-1,CASSNGPYNEQFF
TRBV28,-,TRBJ2-7,CASTRAAGYEQYF
TRBV28,many,TRBJ1-5,CASSFGGEPQHF
TRBV20-1,many,TRBJ2-5,CSAVGGIETQYF
TRBV28,many,TRBJ1-2,CASFGTSVYGYTF
TRBV19,-,TRBJ2-7,CASSISTTGGDYEQYF
TRBV6-1,many,TRBJ2-1,CASATGTEQFF
TRBV6-1,-,TRBJ2-3,CASSNRTGAFVTDTQYF
TRBV3-1,many,TRBJ1-1,CASSQGRGGPEAFF
TRBV5-4,-,TRBJ2-5,CASSWDREETQYF
TRBV11-3,many,TRBJ2-7,CASSIGLAFSNEQYF
TRBV5-1,many,TRBJ2-3,CASSPDTRNTDTQYF
TRBV2,-,TRBJ1-1,CASRVGANTEAFF
TRBV5-1,few,TRBJ1-2,CASSLAAGGGYTF
TRBV7-9,few,TRBJ2-5,CASSLVGFGETQYF
TRBV7-3,many,TRBJ1-1,CASSLTGGNTEAFF
TRBV27,-,TRBJ2-3,CASSLVAGGVHGTDTQYF
TRBV10-3,many,TRBJ2-2,CAISRGLAIAGELFF
TRBV5-1,many,TRBJ2-7,CASSLDSTYSYEQYF
TRBV9,few,TRBJ1-1,CASSPPGGSTEAFF
TRBV7-7,many,TRBJ2-3,CASSLVFSSTDTQYF
TRBV15,-,TRBJ2-6,CATSIGGSGANVLTF
TRBV7-3,-,TRBJ2-7,CASTRASGLSSYEQYF
TRBV11-2,-,TRBJ1-1,CASSLEVGHTEAFF
TRBV6-1,-,TRBJ1-5,CASSTTGNSQPQHF
TRBV28,-,TRBJ2-7,CASSLWGEYEQYF
TRBV18,many,TRBJ1-1,CASSGRTGRVEAFF
TRBV6-6,many,TRBJ2-5,CASSYRSTASYQETQYF
TRBV29-1,many,TRBJ2-1,CSVIGQVMDEQFF
TRBV20-1,many,TRBJ2-3,CSARDQGPRTDTQYF